This TCR beta chain is from a study of cytomegalovirus exposure and HLA in healthy donors. Findings of the study overall: Overall, under 200 TCR beta chains were annotated as cytomegalovirus-associated. Reports described diagnosis of cytomegalovirus status by the classifier as highly specific and sensitive. There were some V segments, including TRBV6-2 and TRBV6-3, excluded as indistinguishable.

A remark on this clone: Its antigen is as yet unknown.

Trimming removed 4 bases at V and 0 bases at J, with 13 bases between. Germline V gives CDR1 SQVTM, CDR2 ANQGSEA. CDR3 size: 15 residues. Primers: 60 Vbeta forward and 13 Jbeta reverse. This table comes from immunoSEQ multiplex PCR, and its TCRdb copy is limited to in-frame clones, with some not included. The sample lists 130,000 or so clones, around 74% occurring once. This TCR derives from a man in his thirties or forties in good health and CMV-seronegative. V is TRBV29-1 and J is TRBJ2-1; D is perhaps TRBD2 (6 bases). The sample consisted of PBMCs. CDR3 sequence (DNA): TGCAGCGTTGGTGTTGCGGGACCCTCCTACAATGAGCAGTTCTTC. Translating gives CSVGVAGPSYNEQFF.